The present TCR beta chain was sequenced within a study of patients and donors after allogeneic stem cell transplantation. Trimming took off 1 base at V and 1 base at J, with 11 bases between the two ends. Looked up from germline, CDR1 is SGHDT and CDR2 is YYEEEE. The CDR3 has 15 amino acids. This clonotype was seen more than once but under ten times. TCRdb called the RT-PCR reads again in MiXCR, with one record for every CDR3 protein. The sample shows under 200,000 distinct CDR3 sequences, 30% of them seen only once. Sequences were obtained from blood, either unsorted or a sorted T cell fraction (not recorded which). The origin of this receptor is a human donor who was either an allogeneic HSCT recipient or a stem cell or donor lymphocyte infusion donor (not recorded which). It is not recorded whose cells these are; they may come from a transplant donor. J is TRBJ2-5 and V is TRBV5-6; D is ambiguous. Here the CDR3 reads CASSLSWLLQETQYF. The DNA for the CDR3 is TGTGCCAGCAGCTTGTCGTGGCTTCTCCAAGAGACCCAGTACTTC.